These T cell receptor beta chains were read from a single sample in a study of T cell responses to AZD1222 COVID-19 vaccine. Profiling relied on immunoSEQ multiplex PCR, and the TCRdb table lists in-frame clones only, not all of them. The sample holds around 80,000 clones, around 86% seen once. This material consisted of peripheral blood, taken on day 0 of AZD1222 vaccination. The receptor source for this set is an adult in good health. CDR3s leave out the opening cysteine and the closing phenylalanine or tryptophan. The D gene is left open where the match is weak. Clone size is given for some rows only: seen once, a few or many times, or a class if the clone is expanded.

D gene	clone size	J gene	V gene	CDR3 protein
TRBD2	-	TRBJ2-1	TRBV19	ASSITPGLAYNEQF
-	-	TRBJ1-3	TRBV19	ASSIARISYSGNTIY
-	-	TRBJ2-3	TRBV3-1/TRBV3-2	ASSPFPADTQY
-	once	TRBJ2-5	TRBV9	ASVPPETPGRRGTQY
TRBD1	-	TRBJ1-4	TRBV27	ASSSRGLSNEKLF
-	-	TRBJ2-7	TRBV9	ASSVGGQANYEQY
TRBD2	-	TRBJ2-1	TRBV12-5	ASGTAGPSSYNEQF
-	-	TRBJ1-6	TRBV19	ASRPTHGGLNSPLH
-	-	TRBJ1-1	TRBV29-1	SVVGTMNTEAF
TRBD2	few	TRBJ2-3	TRBV4-3	ASSGGLAVTDTQY
-	-	TRBJ1-3	TRBV30	AWGVTSGNTIY
-	-	TRBJ1-4	TRBV7-9	ASSPRQGLVDEKLF
-	-	TRBJ1-3	TRBV2	ASSEAPGGNTIY
TRBD1	-	TRBJ1-2	TRBV5-5	ASSLITRDRGFYGYT
TRBD1	once	TRBJ2-1	TRBV2	ASSREGTGF
TRBD2	-	TRBJ2-1	TRBV4-1	ASSQVPPAGGQLNNEQF
-	few	TRBJ1-1	TRBV6-5	ASRIGQNTEAF
TRBD1	-	TRBJ1-2	TRBV6-6	ASSYAGQDYGYT
TRBD2	-	TRBJ2-5	TRBV11-2	ASSQWGGQETQY
-	-	TRBJ1-5	TRBV28	ASRYESNQPQH
-	-	TRBJ2-1	TRBV7-3	ASSFGLPRGDEQF
TRBD1	-	TRBJ2-7	TRBV4-2	ASSQDVRQGSAYEQY
-	-	TRBJ2-1	TRBV2	ASRSTSSHNEQF
-	few	TRBJ1-2	TRBV29-1	SVVLPGEKKGYT
TRBD1	-	TRBJ2-7	TRBV11-2	ASSPSGTGYEQY
TRBD2	-	TRBJ2-3	TRBV5-8	ASSLARTAGADTQY
-	-	TRBJ2-7	TRBV11-3	ASSLTSDYEQY
-	-	TRBJ1-2	TRBV10-2	ASSDMAGYYGYT
-	-	TRBJ2-3	TRBV19	ASSMSTDTQY
TRBD2	-	TRBJ2-1	TRBV15	ATRRTSGGSEQF
TRBD1	-	TRBJ1-5	TRBV19	ASSVTGGVMPQH
-	-	TRBJ2-2	TRBV7-3	ASSPWQGDGELF
-	-	TRBJ1-5	TRBV6-6	ASSYSIIQPQH
TRBD1	-	TRBJ1-1	TRBV30	AWSVNSGGNTEAF
TRBD1	once	TRBJ2-2	TRBV6-5	ASTLTGGIGELF
-	-	TRBJ2-5	TRBV7-2	ASSLGSTGGQETQY
-	-	TRBJ1-1	TRBV3-1/TRBV3-2	ASSHPDSEAF
TRBD1	-	TRBJ1-4	TRBV3-1/TRBV3-2	ASSQIGTGEKLF
-	-	TRBJ2-1	TRBV18	ASSPLRGGGANNEQF
-	-	TRBJ1-4	TRBV10-3	AIKAATNEKLF
-	-	TRBJ1-5	TRBV6-6	ASSVSRVAENQPQH
-	-	TRBJ1-3	TRBV9	ASSAGRGPGSGNTIY
TRBD2	-	TRBJ2-7	TRBV25-1	ASSAPGLAGSEQY
-	-	TRBJ2-7	TRBV4-2	ASSPLSGEQY
TRBD2	-	TRBJ2-7	TRBV27	ASSSVLSGGAGYEQY
TRBD1	-	TRBJ2-2	TRBV5-4	ASSLSAGGEELF
-	-	TRBJ1-5	TRBV4-1	ASSPTFSNQPQH
-	-	TRBJ2-5	TRBV7-3	ASSLNPLETQY
TRBD2	once	TRBJ2-3	TRBV24-1	ATSDQGTSGDTQY
TRBD1	-	TRBJ1-2	TRBV29-1	SVEVVGGHGYT
-	-	TRBJ2-1	TRBV7-3	ASSLTRTVYNEQF
-	-	TRBJ1-2	TRBV5-1	ASSLEGKNYGYT
TRBD1	-	TRBJ1-1	TRBV10-1	ASSRGQGNTEAF
TRBD2	-	TRBJ2-3	TRBV20-1	SASRTSGTTSTDTQY
TRBD1	once	TRBJ1-1	TRBV6-5	ASSLGQGQGNTEAF
-	-	TRBJ1-2	TRBV24-1	ATSESGTVYGYT
TRBD2	few	TRBJ2-7	TRBV7-2	ASSLGGNSYEQY
-	-	TRBJ1-2	TRBV27	ASHRGGANYGYT
-	-	TRBJ2-1	TRBV3-1/TRBV3-2	ASSHGHLSSYNEQF